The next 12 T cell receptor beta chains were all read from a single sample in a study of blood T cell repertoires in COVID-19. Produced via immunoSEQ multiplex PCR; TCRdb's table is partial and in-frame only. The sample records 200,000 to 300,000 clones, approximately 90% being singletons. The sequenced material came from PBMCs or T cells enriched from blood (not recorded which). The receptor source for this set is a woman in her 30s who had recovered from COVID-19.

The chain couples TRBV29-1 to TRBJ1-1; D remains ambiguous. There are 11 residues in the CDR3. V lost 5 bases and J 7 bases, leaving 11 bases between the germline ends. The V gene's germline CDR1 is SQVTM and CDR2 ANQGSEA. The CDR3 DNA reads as TGCAGCGTTAGACGGAGGAGTGAAGCTTTCTTT. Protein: CSVRRRSEAFF.

CDR3 protein: CASSLGMAGGGTDTQYF. The CDR3 DNA is TGCGCCAGCAGCTTGGGGATGGCGGGAGGTGGCACAGATACGCAGTATTTT. The chain couples TRBV5-1 to TRBJ2-3; TRBD2 matches at 8 bases. Per germline, CDR1 SGHRS and CDR2 YFSETQ. This CDR3 has 17 residues. The V gene end was trimmed by 0 bases and the J gene end by 1 base; junction bases not matched to a gene: 7.

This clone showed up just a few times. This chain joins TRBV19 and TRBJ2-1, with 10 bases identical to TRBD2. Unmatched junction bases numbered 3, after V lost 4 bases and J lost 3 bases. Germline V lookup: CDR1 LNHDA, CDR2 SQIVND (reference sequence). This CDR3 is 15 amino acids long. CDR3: CASSRTSGIYNEQFF. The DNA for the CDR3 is TGTGCCAGTAGTAGAACTAGCGGGATCTACAATGAGCAGTTCTTC.

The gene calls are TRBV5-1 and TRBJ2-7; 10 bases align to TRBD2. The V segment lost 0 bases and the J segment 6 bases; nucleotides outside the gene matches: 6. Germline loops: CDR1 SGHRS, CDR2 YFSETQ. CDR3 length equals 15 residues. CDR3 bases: TGCGCCAGCAGCTTGGTGTCTAGCGGGAGTGGCGAGCAGTACTTC. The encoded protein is CASSLVSSGSGEQYF. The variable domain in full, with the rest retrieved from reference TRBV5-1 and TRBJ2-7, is KAGVTQTPRYLIKTRGQQVTLSCSPISGHRSVSWYQQTPGQGLQFLFEYFSETQRNKGNFPGRFSGRQFSNSRSEMNVSTLELGDSALYLCASSLVSSGSGEQYFGPGTRLTVT.

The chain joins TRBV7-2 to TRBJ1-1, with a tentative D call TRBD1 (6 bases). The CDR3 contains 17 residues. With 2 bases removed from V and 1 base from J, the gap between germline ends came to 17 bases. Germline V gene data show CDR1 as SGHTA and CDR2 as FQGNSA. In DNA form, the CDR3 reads TGTGCCAGCAGCTTATATATTGGACAGCCTGAGAACACTGAAGCTTTCTTT. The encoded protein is CASSLYIGQPENTEAFF.

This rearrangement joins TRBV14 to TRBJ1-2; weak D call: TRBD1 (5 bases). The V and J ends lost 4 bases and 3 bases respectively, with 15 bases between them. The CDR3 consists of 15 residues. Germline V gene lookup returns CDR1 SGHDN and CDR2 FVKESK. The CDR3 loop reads CASSPDRDRHYGYTF. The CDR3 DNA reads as TGTGCCAGCAGCCCCGACAGAGACAGACACTATGGCTACACCTTC.

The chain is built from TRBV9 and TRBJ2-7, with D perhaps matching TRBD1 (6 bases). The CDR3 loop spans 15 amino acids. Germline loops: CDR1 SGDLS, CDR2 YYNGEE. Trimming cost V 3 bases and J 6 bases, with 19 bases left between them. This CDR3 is CASSAGDRSPSEQYF. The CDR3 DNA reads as TGTGCCAGCAGCGCAGGAGACAGGTCTCCCTCCGAGCAGTACTTC.

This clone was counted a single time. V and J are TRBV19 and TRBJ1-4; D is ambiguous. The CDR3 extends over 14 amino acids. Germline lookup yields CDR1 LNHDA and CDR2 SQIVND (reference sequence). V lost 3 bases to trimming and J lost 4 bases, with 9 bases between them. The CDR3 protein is CASSMRQDNEKLFF. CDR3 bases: TGTGCCAGTAGTATGCGTCAGGATAATGAAAAACTGTTTTTT.

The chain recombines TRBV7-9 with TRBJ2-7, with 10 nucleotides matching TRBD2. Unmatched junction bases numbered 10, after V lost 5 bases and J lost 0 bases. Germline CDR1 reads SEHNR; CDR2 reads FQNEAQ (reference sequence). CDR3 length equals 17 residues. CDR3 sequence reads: CASSQSVAGGISYEQYF. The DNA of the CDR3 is TGTGCCAGCAGCCAATCCGTAGCGGGAGGTATCTCCTACGAGCAGTACTTC.

This chain's CDR3 is CASATGGRGYTF. Written as DNA, the CDR3 is TGTGCCAGTGCTACAGGGGGCCGTGGCTACACCTTC. This chain links TRBV19 with TRBJ1-2; 9 nucleotides line up with TRBD1. The junction had 5 bases not matched to a gene; V was cut back by 8 bases and J by 7 bases. The germline V gene has CDR1 LNHDA and CDR2 SQIVND (reference sequence). This CDR3 comprises 12 residues. The entire variable domain, with the rest obtained from reference TRBV19 and TRBJ1-2, is as follows: DGGITQSPKYLFRKEGQNVTLSCEQNLNHDAMYWYRQDPGQGLRLIYYSQIVNDFQKGDIAEGYSVSREKKESFPLTVTSAQKNPTAFYLCASATGGRGYTFGSGTRLTVV.

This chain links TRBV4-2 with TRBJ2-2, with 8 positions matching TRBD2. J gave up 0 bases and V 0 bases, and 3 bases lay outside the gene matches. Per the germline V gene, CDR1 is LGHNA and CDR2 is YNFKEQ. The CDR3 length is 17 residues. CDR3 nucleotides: TGTGCCAGCAGCCAAGATCCGGGAGGGCCGAACACCGGGGAGCTGTTTTTT. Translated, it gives CASSQDPGGPNTGELFF.

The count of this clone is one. CDR3 amino acids: CASSLRRQENTEAFF. The CDR3 nucleotides are TGTGCCAGCAGCTTAAGAAGGCAGGAGAACACTGAAGCTTTCTTT. The V call is TRBV7-3, the J call TRBJ1-1; the D is unclear. The germline V and J ends were trimmed by 1 base and 1 base, with 10 bases remaining between them. CDR1 is SGHTA and CDR2 is FQGTGA in the germline V gene. The CDR3 has 15 residues.